This T cell receptor beta chain stems from a study of cytomegalovirus exposure and HLA in healthy donors. Study-level background: Among the roughly 400 donors who were genotyped, about 84% fell in the genetic ancestry cluster that is associated with self-reported Caucasian donors.

Study results and limitations: Another analysis was done later, and it associated approximately 17,000 TCR beta sequences with HLA alleles at 0.05 false discovery rate. Among the sequence variants, a highly shared cluster was likely an artifact of sequencing.

As regards this clone: Its antigen is as yet unknown.

PCR involved 60 Vbeta and 13 Jbeta primers. In the study's own analysis: The count from a later analysis was some 83 million unique TCR beta chains, 9 million to 12 million of them shared. Generated by immunoSEQ multiplex PCR, the TCRdb table keeps only in-frame clones and is missing some. That table supplies the V and J calls and clone size; D and trimming were determined from the DNA. The sample includes just over 150,000 clones. Between the trimmed V and J ends, which lost 5 bases and 10 bases, there was a span of 10 bases. In germline, CDR1 is SGDLS, CDR2 YYNGEE. The CDR3 sequence is 12 residues long.

This clonotype originated in a man under 40 in good health and CMV-seronegative. The V and J genes are TRBV9 and TRBJ1-6; D call uncertain. The sequencing input was PBMCs. CDR3 nucleotides: TGTGCCAGCAGTAGTGTAAGATCACCCCTCCACTTT. This sequence encodes CASSSVRSPLHF.